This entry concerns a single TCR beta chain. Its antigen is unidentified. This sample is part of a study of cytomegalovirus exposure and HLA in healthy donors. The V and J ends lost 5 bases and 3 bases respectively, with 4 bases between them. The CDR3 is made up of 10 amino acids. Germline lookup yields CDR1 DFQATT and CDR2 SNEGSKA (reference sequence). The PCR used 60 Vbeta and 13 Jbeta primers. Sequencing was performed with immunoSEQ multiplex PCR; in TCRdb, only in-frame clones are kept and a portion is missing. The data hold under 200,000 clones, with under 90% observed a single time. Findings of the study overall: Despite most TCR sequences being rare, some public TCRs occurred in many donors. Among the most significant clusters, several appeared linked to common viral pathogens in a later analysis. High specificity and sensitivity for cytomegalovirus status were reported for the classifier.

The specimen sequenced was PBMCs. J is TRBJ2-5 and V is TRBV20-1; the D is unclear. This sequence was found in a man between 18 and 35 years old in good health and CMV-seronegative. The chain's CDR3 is CSAEKETQYF. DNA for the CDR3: TGCAGTGCTGAGAAAGAGACCCAGTACTTC.